These 21 T cell receptor beta chains were sequenced from one sample in a study of CD8 T cells in ankylosing spondylitis. Each CDR3 protein gets one entry after TCRdb re-called the 5' RACE reads with MiXCR. In the table there are about 350,000 distinct CDR3 sequences, approximately 20% of which are singletons. Sequencing was done on a sample of blood, either unsorted or a sorted T cell fraction (not recorded which). These receptors were obtained from a male donor with ankylosing spondylitis or in good health (not recorded which).

The table lists this clonotype with a few counts. V is TRBV7-9 and J is TRBJ2-5; 9 bases line up with TRBD1. Germline V lookup: CDR1 SEHNR, CDR2 FQNEAQ (reference sequence). V shed 5 bases, J shed 4 bases, and the junction held 8 bases outside the gene matches. This CDR3 has 15 amino acids. The CDR3 sequence: CASSQDRGGVETQYF. As DNA, the CDR3 is TGTGCCAGCAGCCAGGACAGGGGAGGAGTAGAGACCCAGTACTTC. Filled out from reference TRBV7-9 and TRBJ2-5, the complete variable domain reads DTGVSQNPRHKITKRGQNVTFRCDPISEHNRLYWYRQTLGQGPEFLTYFQNEAQLEKSRLLSDRFSAERPKGSFSTLEIQRTEQGDSAMYLCASSQDRGGVETQYFGPGTRLLVL.

This chain links TRBV12-3 or TRBV12-4 with TRBJ2-5; 7 bases line up with TRBD2. V gave up 5 bases and J gave up 4 bases; unmatched junction bases: 10. The CDR3 is made up of 15 amino acids. The CDR3 here is CASSPGPREGETQYF. The CDR3, as DNA: TGTGCCAGCAGTCCCGGACCTAGGGAGGGAGAGACCCAGTACTTC.

This clonotype was found a few times. The rearrangement uses TRBV19 and TRBJ2-1; 7 bases are a match to TRBD2. The germline CDR1 and CDR2 sequences are LNHDA and SQIVND (reference sequence). Germline trimming cut 7 bases from V and 8 bases from J; bases unmatched to any gene: 14. The CDR3 contains 15 residues. DNA for the CDR3: TGTGCCAGTACGCCGGGACGCCTTGGGGGGGATGAGCAGTTCTTC. Translating it yields CASTPGRLGGDEQFF.

This clonotype was picked up a small number of times. V and J are TRBV6-1 and TRBJ2-1; D remains ambiguous. This CDR3 comprises 14 residues. Trimming pared 3 bases from V and 2 bases from J, leaving 8 bases between. Germline assignment: CDR1 MNHNS and CDR2 SASEGT. The CDR3 sequence is CASSEASTYNEQFF. In DNA, the CDR3 is TGTGCCAGCAGTGAGGCCTCCACCTACAATGAGCAGTTCTTC.

The gene calls are TRBV2 and TRBJ2-3, with a possible D match to TRBD2 (6 bases). The V end lost 1 base, the J end lost 1 base, and 9 bases lay between the germline ends. CDR3 length: 15 amino acids. From germline, CDR1 is SNHLY and CDR2 FYNNEI. CDR3 sequence (DNA): TGTGCCAGCAGTGAAGGGGCTAGCGGCACAGATACGCAGTATTTT. It specifies CASSEGASGTDTQYF.

This clonotype was found a few times. The chain combines TRBV4-1 with TRBJ2-2, with TRBD2 matching 7 bases. This CDR3 is 15 amino acids long. Germline V gene sequence: CDR1 MGHRA, CDR2 YSYEKL. Unmatched junction bases numbered 6, after V lost 4 bases and J lost 4 bases. The CDR3 DNA reads as TGCGCCAGCAGCCCTCCACTAGCGAGCACCGGGGAGCTGTTTTTT. As protein: CASSPPLASTGELFF.

The chain uses TRBV5-1 and TRBJ2-7; a weak D match, TRBD1 (5 bases). V lost 0 bases and J lost 2, with 6 bases in between. This CDR3 is built from 13 residues. Germline V gene data show CDR1 as SGHRS and CDR2 as YFSETQ. CDR3 loop: CASSLEDTYEQYF. In DNA, the CDR3 is TGCGCCAGCAGCTTGGAGGACACCTACGAGCAGTACTTC.

V and J are TRBV7-8 and TRBJ2-1, with 7 bases aligning to TRBD1. V was clipped by 6 bases and J by 5 bases; unmatched bases: 7. Germline V lookup: CDR1 SGHVS, CDR2 FQNEAQ. This CDR3 has 14 amino acids. The CDR3 region has the DNA TGTGCCAGCAGTCCTACAGGGGCCCACAATGAGCAGTTCTTC. Its translation is CASSPTGAHNEQFF.

The chain joins TRBV12-3 or TRBV12-4 to TRBJ2-1; tentatively, D is TRBD1 (6 bases). This CDR3 has 14 residues. Deletions cut 5 bases from V and 8 bases from J, with 16 bases between. This chain's CDR3 is CASSPSGRGHEQFF. The CDR3 DNA sequence: TGTGCCAGCAGTCCCTCCGGCAGGGGACATGAGCAGTTCTTC.

This clonotype has ten or more counts. This rearrangement joins TRBV29-1 to TRBJ2-7, with 7 bases matching TRBD1. With V trimmed by 7 bases and J by 0 bases, 6 bases remained unmatched. The CDR3 spans 13 residues. Germline CDR1 SQVTM, CDR2 ANQGSEA. CDR3 sequence: CSAGTALSYEQYF. In DNA form, the CDR3 reads TGCAGCGCTGGGACAGCTCTCTCCTACGAGCAGTACTTC.

This chain uses TRBV28 with TRBJ1-2; no reliable D call. The CDR3 sequence is 13 residues long. V was shortened by 8 bases and J by 4 bases, with 14 bases between the two germline ends. Germline CDR1 is MDHEN and CDR2 is SYDVKM. The CDR3 region is CASSPSRTYGYTF. As DNA, the CDR3 is TGTGCCAGCTCGCCCTCGCGTACCTATGGCTACACCTTC.

This clonotype appeared a few times. The gene calls are TRBV9 and TRBJ2-2; TRBD1 or TRBD2 may be the D gene (6 bases each). The CDR3 extends over 19 amino acids. Germline lookup yields CDR1 SGDLS and CDR2 YYNGEE. The germline V and J ends were trimmed by 1 base and 0 bases, with 19 bases remaining between them. The CDR3 sequence is CASSVLGHGGLSNTGELFF. CDR3 in DNA: TGTGCCAGCAGCGTATTGGGACACGGAGGACTATCGAACACCGGGGAGCTGTTTTTT. Full variable domain (remainder filled in from reference TRBV9 and TRBJ2-2): DSGVTQTPKHLITATGQRVTLRCSPRSGDLSVYWYQQSLDQGLQFLIQYYNGEERAKGNILERFSAQQFPDLHSELNLSSLELGDSALYFCASSVLGHGGLSNTGELFFGEGSRLTVL.

This chain connects TRBV7-9 to TRBJ2-1, with 7 positions matching TRBD1. CDR3 length equals 15 residues. V shed 4 bases, J shed 0 bases, and the junction held 3 bases outside the gene matches. Per the germline V gene, CDR1 is SEHNR and CDR2 is FQNEAQ (reference sequence). CDR3 in amino acids: CASSSGTASYNEQFF. CDR3 DNA sequence: TGTGCCAGCAGCTCCGGGACAGCCTCCTACAATGAGCAGTTCTTC.

The chain has TRBV7-9 and TRBJ2-1; D is unresolved. The V gene lost 5 bases and the J gene lost 8 bases, with 10 bases spanning the gap. The CDR3 totals 12 residues. Per the germline V gene, CDR1 is SEHNR and CDR2 is FQNEAQ (reference sequence). The CDR3, as DNA: TGTGCCAGCAGCCTTAACAGCGATGAGCAGTTCTTC. As protein: CASSLNSDEQFF.

The chain uses TRBV11-2 and TRBJ2-1; 13 bases agree with TRBD2. The V gene end was trimmed by 5 bases and the J gene end by 3 bases; junction bases not matched to a gene: 7. Germline V gene data show CDR1 as SGHAT and CDR2 as FQNNGV. The CDR3 is 17 residues long. DNA for the CDR3: TGTGCCAGCAGCCAAAGACTAGCGGGGGGCATCTACAATGAGCAGTTCTTC. Its translation is CASSQRLAGGIYNEQFF.

The chain uses TRBV30 and TRBJ2-1; D is ambiguous. Trimming cost V 1 base and J 10 bases, with 14 bases left between them. Germline lookup yields CDR1 GTSNPN and CDR2 SVGIG (reference sequence). This CDR3 contains 13 residues. The CDR3 DNA follows: TGTGCCTGGAGTGACCACCGGACGGAGGAGCAGTTCTTC. It is translated as CAWSDHRTEEQFF.

This clonotype was recorded a few times. CDR3 sequence: CSAASTGAPNQPQHF. CDR3 nucleotide sequence: TGCAGTGCTGCCTCGACGGGGGCTCCCAATCAGCCCCAGCATTTT. This chain joins TRBV20-1 and TRBJ1-5; D perhaps matches TRBD1 (6 bases). This CDR3 contains 15 residues. CDR1 is DFQATT, CDR2 SNEGSKA, per germline (reference sequence). Trimming shortened V by 5 bases and J by 3 bases, and 17 bases separated the two germline ends.

The CDR3 reads CASSPVLVTQYF. The CDR3 DNA follows: TGTGCCAGCAGTCCCGTCCTGGTGACCCAGTACTTC. This chain links TRBV7-6 with TRBJ2-5; no definite D call. The V and J ends lost 6 bases and 7 bases respectively, with 12 bases between them. The germline V gene encodes CDR1 SGHVS and CDR2 FNYEAQ. The CDR3 contains 12 residues.

The chain uses TRBV25-1 and TRBJ2-5, with D possibly TRBD1 on 6 matching bases. Germline V gene lookup returns CDR1 MGHDK and CDR2 SYGVNS. CDR3 length: 15 amino acids. Trimming shortened V by 3 bases and J by 2 bases, and 13 bases separated the two germline ends. CDR3 nucleotides: TGTGCCAGCAGTGACAAAACAGGGAATCAAGAGACCCAGTACTTC. It is translated as CASSDKTGNQETQYF.

This clonotype was observed a few times. The rearrangement joins TRBV28 to TRBJ1-5; the D is unclear. This CDR3 has 14 amino acids. With 5 bases removed from V and 3 bases from J, the gap between germline ends came to 11 bases. Germline V CDR1 and CDR2: MDHEN, SYDVKM. The CDR3 DNA sequence: TGTGCCAGCAGTCCGGACCGTATCAATCAGCCCCAGCATTTT. It specifies CASSPDRINQPQHF.

The chain carries TRBV27 and TRBJ2-7; D may correspond to TRBD1 or TRBD2 (5 bases each). Trimming left V 8 bases short and J 5 bases short, with 19 bases between. CDR1 is MNHEY, CDR2 SMNVEV, per germline (reference sequence). This CDR3 is built from 14 residues. CDR3 protein: CASQTARGPHEQYF. Here the CDR3 DNA reads TGTGCCAGCCAAACCGCGAGGGGTCCCCACGAGCAGTACTTC.